This T cell receptor beta chain stems from a study of OX40 agonist ivuxolimab in advanced cancers. Background for the entire study: Ivuxolimab, which targeted the costimulatory receptor OX40 (CD134), was an agonistic, fully human IgG2 monoclonal antibody. Intravenous ivuxolimab was administered to patients every 2 weeks at six dose levels: 0.01, 0.1, 0.3, 1.5, 3 and 10 mg/kg. Of the approximately 54 patients in dose escalation, about 20 had hepatocellular carcinoma, some 15 had melanoma, 9 had renal cell carcinoma and 9 had head and neck cancer. In the dose-escalation cohort, around four fifths of patients were male, and the mean age was roughly 60 years with a range of about 20 to 80. Patients were allowed to have had prior anti-PD-1, anti-PD-L1 or anti-CTLA-4 therapy, and 30% to 40% of the dose-escalation patients had been treated with checkpoint inhibitors. Partial responses were achieved by three dose-escalation patients, of whom one had hepatocellular carcinoma and two had cutaneous melanoma. The purpose of peripheral TCRbeta sequencing was to test whether ivuxolimab changed TCR sequence diversity and led to clonal T-cell expansion. The monotherapy dose-escalation portion (N ≈ 52 patients) of the phase I ivuxolimab trial is reported in the paper.

From its cysteine to its phenylalanine, the CDR3 spans 14 amino acids. Only the CDR3 DNA is retained, 42 bases long and in frame from the first base. Clipping removes 2 bases from V and 10 bases from J, with 7 as the unmatched junction base count. CDR1 MNHEY and CDR2 SVGAGI were looked up in the germline V gene. This clone was observed a single time. There is no known antigen for this receptor. No much larger clonotype is one base removed from it; base qualities were not supplied. Patients with autoimmune disease history or receiving systemic immunosuppression were excluded from the trial. Peripheral blood for TCR sequencing was collected from all dose cohorts at baseline, on cycle 4 day 1, and on cycle 7 day 1. Samples came from an open-label, multicenter, first-in-human phase I dose-escalation trial of ivuxolimab. Adults with locally advanced or metastatic head and neck squamous cell, hepatocellular, melanoma or renal cell carcinoma were enrolled in the trial. Before TCR sequencing, CD4+ and CD8+ T cells were separately sorted from peripheral blood.

Genomic DNA was extracted from sorted cells for sequencing of the TCRbeta CDR3 region. TCRbeta CDR3 regions were sequenced using the immunoSEQ Assay. The table comes from immuneACCESS by way of TCRdb, which keeps in-frame sequences with V and J called. Part of the clones is missing from these tables; in studies checked, under half for an unresolved V gene and the rest for unknown reasons. The sample records about 19,000 clones, about four fifths of which are singletons. The ten top clones hold 26% of the sample. Beyond this particular receptor, the publication reports: The antigen specificity of the peripheral T cells that underwent clonal expansion was not determined. Clonal expansion of both CD4+ and CD8+ blood T cells was observed from baseline to week 6 at doses 0.1 to 3.0 mg/kg. In the 0.1-3.0 mg/kg groups, partial responders had among the lowest normalized peripheral clonal expansion, particularly in CD8+ T cells. After ivuxolimab, more expanded clones were found on average in CD8+ T cells than in CD4+ T cells. Low levels of normalized T-cell clonal expansion were also shown by some nonresponding patients.

The chain uses TRBV6-5 and TRBJ1-1, with TRBD1 matching 10 junction bases. The sample here was CD4+ or CD8+ T cells sorted from blood, taken in a trial of the OX40 agonist ivuxolimab. The clonotype originates from an adult with an advanced solid tumor such as melanoma, head and neck, liver or kidney cancer. The CDR3 loop reads CASSYMGDRGTAFF. The sequenced DNA is TGTGCCAGCAGTTACATGGGGGACAGGGGAACAGCTTTCTTT.